The 9 T cell receptor beta chains below were found in one sample sequenced in a study of shared clonotypes between healthy human individuals. Here immunoSEQ multiplex PCR was the method, and the copy in TCRdb shows in-frame clones only, minus some. In the table there are about 520,000 clones, roughly 95% of which are singletons. The sample was naive CD4+ T cells sorted from blood. Subset meaning: CD45RA+ positively selected. The receptor set was obtained from a woman in her 30s in good health.

The chain carries TRBV27 and TRBJ2-7; tentatively, D is TRBD2 (6 bases). V shed 2 bases and J shed 7 bases, with 15 bases lying between them. This CDR3 region has 14 residues. Germline V CDR1 and CDR2: MNHEY, SMNVEV (reference sequence). CDR3: CASSLEAGRGEQYF. CDR3 nucleotide sequence: TGTGCCAGCAGTTTAGAGGCGGGACGGGGAGAGCAGTACTTC.

The J gene is TRBJ2-7, the V gene TRBV28; the D is unclear. Germline assignment: CDR1 MDHEN and CDR2 SYDVKM. Trimming shortened V by 2 bases and J by 5 bases, and 10 bases separated the two germline ends. The length of the CDR3 is 13 residues. The CDR3 coding sequence is TGTGCCAGCAGTTTAGAGTCTCCGGACGAGCAGTACTTC. Amino acid sequence: CASSLESPDEQYF.

The CDR3 nucleotides read TGTGCCAGCAGTTCCATTGGGGCGGGAGGACCCTACGAGCAGTACTTC. This codes for CASSSIGAGGPYEQYF. The chain employs TRBV28 and TRBJ2-7; 8 bases align to TRBD2. Per germline, CDR1 MDHEN and CDR2 SYDVKM. Germline trimming cut 4 bases from V and 2 bases from J; bases unmatched to any gene: 10. This CDR3 is built from 16 residues.

This chain joins TRBV6-1 and TRBJ2-1; D gene unclear. Germline values: CDR1 MNHNS, CDR2 SASEGT. V lost 3 bases and J lost 6, with 9 bases in between. This CDR3 contains 13 residues. The CDR3 loop is CASSDGRINEQFF. The CDR3 DNA reads TGTGCCAGCAGTGACGGCAGAATCAATGAGCAGTTCTTC.

This clone was recorded once. The genes are TRBV28 and TRBJ2-5, with a tentative D call TRBD1 (6 bases). The V end lost 4 bases, the J end lost 1 base, and 13 bases lay between the germline ends. The CDR3 is 15 amino acids. CDR1 is MDHEN and CDR2 is SYDVKM in the germline V gene. For the CDR3, the DNA is TGTGCCAGCAGTTCCCCTGGGACACCCCAAGAGACCCAGTACTTC. Its translation: CASSSPGTPQETQYF.

The chain is built from TRBV5-4 and TRBJ2-5; tentatively, D is TRBD2 (6 bases). TRBJ2-7 explains the end of the DNA better; the J call may be wrong. The germline CDR1 and CDR2 sequences are SGHNT and YYREEE (reference sequence). The CDR3 has 15 amino acids. The CDR3 sequence: CASSFPSASSYEQYF. CDR3 bases: TGTGCCAGCAGCTTTCCTAGCGCCAGCTCCTACGAGCAGTACTTC.

This chain joins TRBV4-1 and TRBJ1-4, with D possibly TRBD1 on 5 matching bases. CDR3 length: 14 amino acids. V lost 3 bases and J 7 bases, leaving 12 bases between the germline ends. Per germline, CDR1 MGHRA and CDR2 YSYEKL. This CDR3 is CASSHLARGEKLFF. Here the CDR3 DNA reads TGCGCCAGCAGCCACCTCGCGAGGGGTGAAAAACTGTTTTTT.

This chain connects TRBV18 to TRBJ1-1; tentatively, D is TRBD1 (6 bases). The CDR3 loop spans 18 amino acids. Trimming took 0 bases from V and 0 from J, leaving 17 bases between them. The germline V gene encodes CDR1 KGHSH and CDR2 LQKENI. The CDR3 sequence is CASSPPSAGAPMNTEAFF. Written as DNA, the CDR3 is TGTGCCAGCTCACCACCCTCGGCAGGGGCGCCGATGAACACTGAAGCTTTCTTT.

The CDR3 DNA reads TGTGCCAGCAGTTTAGTGTGGAGGGTCTCCGGGGCCAACGTCCTGACTTTC. It codes for CASSLVWRVSGANVLTF. The rearrangement uses TRBV27 and TRBJ2-6; TRBD2 might be the D (6 bases). The V gene's germline CDR1 is MNHEY and CDR2 SMNVEV (reference sequence). This CDR3 contains 17 residues. Trimming shortened V by 2 bases and J by 4 bases, and 15 bases separated the two germline ends. The full variable domain, in which reference TRBV27 and TRBJ2-6 provide the parts outside the CDR3, is EAQVTQNPRYLITVTGKKLTVTCSQNMNHEYMSWYRQDPGLGLRQIYYSMNVEVTDKGDVPEGYKVSRKEKRNFPLILESPSPNQTSLYFCASSLVWRVSGANVLTFGAGSRLTVL.